This TCR beta chain was recovered during a study of T cells after yellow fever vaccination. The wider study: SMART-Seq v4 Ultra Low Input prepared the low-cell-number fractions.

They built TCR cDNA with 5'RACE template switching, a step that put in a universal primer site and UMIs. TCRdb analysed the 5' RACE reads with MiXCR anew, one entry per CDR3 protein. Here the sample spans more than 110,000 distinct CDR3 sequences, 5% to 7.5% being singletons. V was trimmed by 4 bases and J by 6 bases, leaving 21 bases between them. In germline, CDR1 is SGHRS, CDR2 YFSETQ. The CDR3 has 16 residues. This clonotype turned up a few times. The J gene is TRBJ2-3, the V gene TRBV5-1; D perhaps matches TRBD2 (7 bases). The source was CD4+ T cells sorted from PBMCs, collected 10 days after the yellow fever booster vaccination. This clonotype originated in a man aged 25-45 years who received the YFV17D yellow fever vaccine. In DNA, the CDR3 is TGCGCCAGCAGCCCGAGGGGGGGAGGGCTGGCGGATACGCAGTATTTT. Translating gives CASSPRGGGLADTQYF.